This TCR beta chain appears in the sequencing data of a study of blood T cell repertoires in COVID-19. Study overall: Collection of acute and convalescent COVID-19 samples took place in the United States, Italy and Spain.

Per the original data handling: Counts of nucleated cells, estimated from reference gene primer amplification, were obtained. Clones were sequenced by immunoSEQ multiplex PCR, and TCRdb holds only the in-frame ones, with some missing. V, J and clone size derive from that table, while D and trimming were established from the DNA sequence. The sample holds about 130,000 clones, about 80% seen once. The germline V gene encodes CDR1 LNHNV and CDR2 YYDKDF (reference sequence). The CDR3 has 14 residues. Trimming pared 8 bases from V and 5 bases from J, leaving 16 bases between. The receptor's source is a man in his fifties or sixties with acute or convalescent COVID-19. The J gene is TRBJ2-1, the V gene TRBV15; a weak D match, TRBD1 (6 bases). The sequenced sample was peripheral blood. The CDR3 loop is CATLEQGYHNEQFF. CDR3 sequence (DNA): TGTGCCACCCTCGAACAGGGATACCACAATGAGCAGTTCTTC.